Each of the 17 T cell receptor beta chains below was sequenced from the same sample in a study of blood T cells in healthy people across ages. A second PCR of roughly 7 to 11 cycles used a sample-barcoded 5' primer and a J-beta primer mix. TCRdb reprocessed the 5' RACE reads via MiXCR and lists one record per CDR3 protein. Of over 600,000 distinct CDR3 sequences listed, around half were seen once; the top ten hold roughly 18%. Material: blood. These TCRs come from an older man in good health.

V and J are TRBV28 and TRBJ2-2; D might be TRBD1 (6 bases). Trimming removed 8 bases at V and 6 bases at J, with 19 bases between. The CDR3 spans 15 residues. In germline, CDR1 is MDHEN, CDR2 SYDVKM. CDR3 in DNA: TGTGCCAGCGGCGAACAGGGTTGGAAGGCCGGGGAGCTGTTTTTT. Amino acids: CASGEQGWKAGELFF.

This clonotype was seen only a few times. The CDR3 DNA is TGTGCCAGCAAATGGGACTCTGGCACCGGGGAGCTGTTTTTT. Protein sequence: CASKWDSGTGELFF. J is TRBJ2-2 and V is TRBV6-2 or TRBV6-3; D is perhaps TRBD2 (6 bases). The CDR3 consists of 14 residues. Trimming stripped 7 bases from V and 4 bases from J, with 13 bases between. Looked up from germline, CDR1 is MNHEY and CDR2 is SVGEGT.

This clonotype has more than one count but fewer than ten. The V gene is TRBV12-3 or TRBV12-4, the J gene TRBJ1-2, with D possibly being TRBD1 (6 bases). Trimming took off 6 bases at V and 7 bases at J, with 18 bases between the two ends. This CDR3 is built from 14 residues. CDR3 in DNA: TGTGCCAGCAGCTGGAGTAGGGGGGCGTTTGGCTACACCTTC. Protein sequence: CASSWSRGAFGYTF.

V and J are TRBV20-1 and TRBJ2-3; TRBD2 is a possible D gene (5 bases). Germline V gene data show CDR1 as DFQATT and CDR2 as SNEGSKA (reference sequence). Trimming stripped 2 bases from V and 2 bases from J, with 11 bases between. The CDR3 has 14 amino acids. CDR3: CSARSLRDTDTQYF. CDR3 DNA: TGCAGTGCTAGAAGTTTACGGGACACAGATACGCAGTATTTT.

The chain has TRBV11-2 and TRBJ2-5, with D tentatively TRBD1 (6 bases). The V end lost 5 bases, the J end lost 5 bases, and 12 bases lay between the germline ends. The CDR3 sequence is 13 residues long. The germline CDR1 and CDR2 sequences are SGHAT and FQNNGV. CDR3 in DNA: TGTGCCAGCAGCGTTCGGACAGCGGAGACCCAGTACTTC. Translating it yields CASSVRTAETQYF. The whole variable domain, remainder taken from reference TRBV11-2 and TRBJ2-5, is EAGVAQSPRYKIIEKRQSVAFWCNPISGHATLYWYQQILGQGPKLLIQFQNNGVVDDSQLPKDRFSAERLKGVDSTLKIQPAKLEDSAVYLCASSVRTAETQYFGPGTRLLVL.

This clonotype was counted a few times. The chain employs TRBV7-3 and TRBJ2-1; no definite D call. Trimming pared 2 bases from V and 1 base from J, leaving 9 bases between. The CDR3 runs 15 residues. CDR1 SGHTA and CDR2 FQGTGA come from the germline V gene. The CDR3 is CASSLQPGSYNEQFF. The CDR3 DNA reads TGTGCCAGCAGCTTACAGCCCGGATCCTACAATGAGCAGTTCTTC.

The chain is built from TRBV10-3 and TRBJ2-3, with D perhaps given as TRBD1 or TRBD2 (5 bases each). The CDR3 sequence is 15 residues long. V lost 4 bases, J lost 2 bases, and 13 bases lay in between. Germline values: CDR1 ENHRY, CDR2 SYGVKD. CDR3 DNA: TGTGCCATCAGTGGGGGCGGGCGATCCACAGATACGCAGTATTTT. Its translation is CAISGGGRSTDTQYF.

The chain uses TRBV2 and TRBJ1-1, with TRBD1 identical over 7 bases. CDR3 size: 12 residues. Germline trimming cut 5 bases from V and 9 bases from J; bases unmatched to any gene: 6. Germline assignment: CDR1 SNHLY and CDR2 FYNNEI. The CDR3 sequence: CASSKHRGKAFF. CDR3 DNA: TGTGCCAGCAGTAAACACAGGGGTAAAGCTTTCTTT. The variable domain in full, completed from reference TRBV2 and TRBJ1-1, reads EPEVTQTPSHQVTQMGQEVILRCVPISNHLYFYWYRQILGQKVEFLVSFYNNEISEKSEIFDDQFSVERPDGSNFTLKIRSTKLEDSAMYFCASSKHRGKAFFGQGTRLTVV.

On this clonotype itself: A single base separates this from a much larger clone, so it may be a read error. The chain links TRBV20-1 to TRBJ1-2; no firm D call. The CDR3 contains 15 residues. CDR1 and CDR2 from the germline V gene are DFQATT and SNEGSKA (reference sequence). CDR3 nucleotide sequence: TGCGGTGCTAGAGATCAGAGCACGTCTGGTGATGGCTACACCTTC. Protein product: CGARDQSTSGDGYTF.

The chain has TRBV10-3 and TRBJ2-1; D is possibly TRBD1 or TRBD2 (5 bases each). Germline lookup yields CDR1 ENHRY and CDR2 SYGVKD. Between the trimmed V and J ends, which lost 6 bases and 6 bases, there was a span of 18 bases. The CDR3 has 15 residues. This CDR3 is CAIRPRDGPGNEQFF. DNA for the CDR3: TGTGCCATCAGGCCTCGGGACGGGCCTGGCAATGAGCAGTTCTTC.

This chain uses TRBV27 with TRBJ2-7; possible D gene TRBD1, 6 bases. This CDR3 comprises 15 residues. V was cut by 6 bases and J by 0 bases, with 15 bases left in between. CDR1 MNHEY and CDR2 SMNVEV come from the germline V gene (reference sequence). CDR3 protein: CASSSGTTYSYEQYF. The CDR3 DNA reads TGTGCCAGCAGCTCCGGGACAACCTACTCCTACGAGCAGTACTTC.

CDR3 nucleotide sequence: TGTGCCAGCAGCTTACCCCGGGTAGCGGGATCCTCTGGGGCCAACGTCCTGACTTTC. This translates into CASSLPRVAGSSGANVLTF. This chain uses TRBV7-2 with TRBJ2-6; 8 nucleotides align to TRBD2. This CDR3 contains 19 residues. J lost 0 bases, V lost 2 bases, and 9 bases had no gene match. CDR1 and CDR2 from the germline V gene are SGHTA and FQGNSA.

The rearrangement uses TRBV15 and TRBJ1-2; D perhaps matches TRBD1 (6 bases). Deletions cut 1 base from V and 4 bases from J, with 13 bases between. This CDR3 has 15 amino acids. CDR1 is LNHNV, CDR2 YYDKDF, per germline (reference sequence). The CDR3 coding sequence is TGTGCCACCAGCAGAGCCGAGGACAGACGCTATGGCTACACCTTC. Translating gives CATSRAEDRRYGYTF.

This clonotype was observed at least ten times. The chain joins TRBV5-1 to TRBJ2-7; D uncertain. The CDR3 sequence is 14 residues long. V lost 0 bases to trimming and J lost 0 bases, with 7 bases between them. Germline lookup yields CDR1 SGHRS and CDR2 YFSETQ. The CDR3 loop is CASSLGTVSYEQYF. CDR3 nucleotide sequence: TGCGCCAGCAGCTTGGGTACTGTCTCCTACGAGCAGTACTTC.

The chain uses TRBV4-3 and TRBJ1-1, with D tentatively TRBD1 (5 bases). CDR1 is LGHNA and CDR2 is YSLEER in the germline V gene. This CDR3 contains 15 residues. V lost 4 bases to trimming and J lost 1 base, with 13 bases between them. In DNA form, the CDR3 reads TGCGCCAGCAGCCGCGGGGCTCCACCGAACACTGAAGCTTTCTTT. Protein sequence: CASSRGAPPNTEAFF.

The chain recombines TRBV5-1 with TRBJ1-5; D gene ambiguous. Trimming took off 0 bases at V and 2 bases at J, with 9 bases between the two ends. CDR1 and CDR2 from the germline V gene are SGHRS and YFSETQ. This CDR3 has 15 amino acids. CDR3 amino acids: CASSLGQAGNQPQHF. CDR3 nucleotides: TGCGCCAGCAGCTTGGGCCAAGCGGGCAATCAGCCCCAGCATTTT.

V is TRBV6-2 or TRBV6-3 and J is TRBJ2-3; no definite D call. Germline V gene sequence: CDR1 MNHEY, CDR2 SVGEGT. V lost 2 bases and J 0 bases, leaving 6 bases between the germline ends. CDR3 length: 14 amino acids. CDR3 region: CASSYGHSTDTQYF. Written as DNA, the CDR3 is TGTGCCAGCAGTTACGGCCACAGCACAGATACGCAGTATTTT.